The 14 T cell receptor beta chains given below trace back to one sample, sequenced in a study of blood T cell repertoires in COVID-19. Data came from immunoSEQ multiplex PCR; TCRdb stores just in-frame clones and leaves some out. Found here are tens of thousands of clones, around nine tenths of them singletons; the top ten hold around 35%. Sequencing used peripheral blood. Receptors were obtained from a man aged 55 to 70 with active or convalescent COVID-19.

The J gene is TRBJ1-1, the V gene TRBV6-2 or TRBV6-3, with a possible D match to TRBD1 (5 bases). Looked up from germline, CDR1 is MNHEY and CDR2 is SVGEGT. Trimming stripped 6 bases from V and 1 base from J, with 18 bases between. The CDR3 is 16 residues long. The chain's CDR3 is CASSPGGARKNTEAFF. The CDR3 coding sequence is TGTGCCAGCAGCCCCGGAGGGGCCCGAAAGAACACTGAAGCTTTCTTT.

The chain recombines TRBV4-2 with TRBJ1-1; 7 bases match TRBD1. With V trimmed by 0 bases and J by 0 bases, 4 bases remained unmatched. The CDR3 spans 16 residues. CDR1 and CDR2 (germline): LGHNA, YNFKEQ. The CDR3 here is CASSQDPGQVNTEAFF. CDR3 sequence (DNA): TGTGCCAGCAGCCAAGATCCCGGACAGGTGAACACTGAAGCTTTCTTT.

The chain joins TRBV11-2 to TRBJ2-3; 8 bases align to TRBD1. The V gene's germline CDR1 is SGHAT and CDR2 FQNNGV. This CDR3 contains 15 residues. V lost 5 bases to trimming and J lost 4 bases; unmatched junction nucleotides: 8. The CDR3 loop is CASSPLRGPADTQYF. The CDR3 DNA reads TGTGCCAGCAGCCCTCTCAGGGGGCCGGCAGATACGCAGTATTTT. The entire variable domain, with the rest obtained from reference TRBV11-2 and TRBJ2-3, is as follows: EAGVAQSPRYKIIEKRQSVAFWCNPISGHATLYWYQQILGQGPKLLIQFQNNGVVDDSQLPKDRFSAERLKGVDSTLKIQPAKLEDSAVYLCASSPLRGPADTQYFGPGTRLTVL.

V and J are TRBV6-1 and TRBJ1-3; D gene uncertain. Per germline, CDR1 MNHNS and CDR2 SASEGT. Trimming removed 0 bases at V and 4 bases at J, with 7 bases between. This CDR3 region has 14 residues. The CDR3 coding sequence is TGTGCCAGCAGTGAAGCGGCGGCGGGAAACACCATATATTTT. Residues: CASSEAAAGNTIYF.

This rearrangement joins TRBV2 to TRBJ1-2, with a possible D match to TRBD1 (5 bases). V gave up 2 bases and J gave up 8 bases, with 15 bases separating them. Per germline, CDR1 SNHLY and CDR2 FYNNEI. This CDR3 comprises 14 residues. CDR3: CASSEKGDYKGYTF. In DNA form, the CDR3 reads TGTGCCAGCAGTGAAAAAGGGGACTACAAGGGCTACACCTTC.

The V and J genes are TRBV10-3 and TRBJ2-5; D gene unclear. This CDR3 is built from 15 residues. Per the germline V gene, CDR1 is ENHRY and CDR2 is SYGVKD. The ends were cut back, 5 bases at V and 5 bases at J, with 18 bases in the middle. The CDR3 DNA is TGTGCCATCAGTCTAACCGCGGTCCAGCCGGAGACCCAGTACTTC. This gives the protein CAISLTAVQPETQYF.

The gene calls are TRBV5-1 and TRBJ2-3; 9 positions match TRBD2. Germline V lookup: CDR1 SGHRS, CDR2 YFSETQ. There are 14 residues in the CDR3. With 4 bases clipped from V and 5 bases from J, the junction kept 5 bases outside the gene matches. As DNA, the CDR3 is TGCGCCAGCAGCAGTAGCGGGGGTGGAGATACGCAGTATTTT. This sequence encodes CASSSSGGGDTQYF.

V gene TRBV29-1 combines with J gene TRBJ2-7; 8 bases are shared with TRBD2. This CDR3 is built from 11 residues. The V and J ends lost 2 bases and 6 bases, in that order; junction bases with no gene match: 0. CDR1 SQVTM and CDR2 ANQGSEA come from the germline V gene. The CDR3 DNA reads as TGCAGCGTTGAAAGCGGGGGCGAGCAGTACTTC. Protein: CSVESGGEQYF.

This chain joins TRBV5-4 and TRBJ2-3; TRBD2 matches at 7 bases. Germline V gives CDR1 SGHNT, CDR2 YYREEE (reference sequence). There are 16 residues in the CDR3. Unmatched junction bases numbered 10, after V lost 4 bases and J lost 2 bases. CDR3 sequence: CASSGGGSTATDTQYF. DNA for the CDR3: TGTGCCAGCAGCGGGGGGGGTAGTACGGCCACAGATACGCAGTATTTT.

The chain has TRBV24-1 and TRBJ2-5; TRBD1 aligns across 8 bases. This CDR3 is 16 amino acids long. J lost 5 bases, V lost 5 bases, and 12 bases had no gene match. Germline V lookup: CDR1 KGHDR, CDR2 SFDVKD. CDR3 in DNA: TGTGCCACCAGTGGAGGTCTGGGCAGGGGGCTGGAGACCCAGTACTTC. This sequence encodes CATSGGLGRGLETQYF.

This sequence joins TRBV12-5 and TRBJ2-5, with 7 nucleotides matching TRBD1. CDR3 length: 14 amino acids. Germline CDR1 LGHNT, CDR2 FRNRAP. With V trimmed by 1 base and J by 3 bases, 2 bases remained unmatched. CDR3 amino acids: CASGLGGTEETQYF. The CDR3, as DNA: TGTGCTAGTGGTTTGGGGGGGACAGAAGAGACCCAGTACTTC.

CDR3 bases: TGTGCCAGCAGCAAGGTGGAGCCTCATCAGCCCCAGCATTTT. Amino acid sequence: CASSKVEPHQPQHF. This sequence joins TRBV21-1 and TRBJ1-5. TRBV21-1 is reported as a pseudogene. The CDR3 contains 14 residues.

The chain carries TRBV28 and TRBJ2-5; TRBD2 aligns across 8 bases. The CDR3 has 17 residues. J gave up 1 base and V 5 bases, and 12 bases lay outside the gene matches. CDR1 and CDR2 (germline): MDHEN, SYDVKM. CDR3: CASSNRILAGLQETQYF. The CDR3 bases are TGTGCCAGCAGTAACCGGATCCTAGCGGGTCTCCAAGAGACCCAGTACTTC.

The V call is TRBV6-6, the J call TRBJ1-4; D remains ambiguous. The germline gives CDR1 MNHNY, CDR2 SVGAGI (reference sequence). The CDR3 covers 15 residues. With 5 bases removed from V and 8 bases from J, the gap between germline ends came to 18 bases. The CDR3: CASSPGPGRREKLFF. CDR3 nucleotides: TGTGCCAGCAGTCCCGGCCCTGGGAGGCGAGAAAAACTGTTTTTT.